This T cell receptor (beta chain) was sequenced in a study of control samples from healthy donors and cancer patients. The assay was immunoSEQ multiplex PCR, and TCRdb's table has in-frame clones only and misses some. The table has fewer than 100,000 clones, 70% to 90% seen once; the top ten hold around 5.7%. With 1 base removed from V and 5 bases from J, the gap between germline ends came to 14 bases. Germline values: CDR1 SGHDN, CDR2 FVKESK. This CDR3 region has 15 residues. The sequence was collected from a woman between 50 and 59 years old in good health. Sequenced: blood. The chain is built from TRBV14 and TRBJ1-2; perhaps TRBD1 as D (6 bases). CDR3 sequence: CASSQAGTSVYGYTF. The CDR3 region has the DNA TGTGCCAGCAGCCAAGCCGGGACAAGTGTTTATGGCTACACCTTC.